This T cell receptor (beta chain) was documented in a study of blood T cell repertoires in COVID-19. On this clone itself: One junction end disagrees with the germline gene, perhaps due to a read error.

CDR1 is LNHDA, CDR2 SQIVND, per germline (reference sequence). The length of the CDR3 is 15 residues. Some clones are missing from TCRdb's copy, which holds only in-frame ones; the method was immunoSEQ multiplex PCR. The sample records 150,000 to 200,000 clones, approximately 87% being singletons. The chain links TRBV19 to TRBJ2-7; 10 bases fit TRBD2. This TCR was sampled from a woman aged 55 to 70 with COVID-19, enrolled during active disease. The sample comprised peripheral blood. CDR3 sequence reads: CASSTKREGSHEQYF. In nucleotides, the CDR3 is TGTGCCAGTAGTACAAAGCGGGAGGGCTCCCACGAGCAGTACTTC.